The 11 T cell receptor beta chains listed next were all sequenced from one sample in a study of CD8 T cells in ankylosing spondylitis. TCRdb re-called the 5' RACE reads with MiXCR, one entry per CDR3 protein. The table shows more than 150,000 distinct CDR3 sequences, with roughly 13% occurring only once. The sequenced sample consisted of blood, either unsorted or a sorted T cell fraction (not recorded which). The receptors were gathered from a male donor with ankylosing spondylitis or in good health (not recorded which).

The CDR3 sequence: CASSLTAGETGELFF. Here the CDR3 DNA reads TGCGCCAGCAGCCTCACAGCGGGAGAGACCGGGGAGCTGTTTTTT. J is TRBJ2-2 and V is TRBV5-1; 8 positions match TRBD2. CDR1 is SGHRS, CDR2 YFSETQ, per germline. V trimming: 4 bases; J trimming: 5 bases; junction bases outside the gene matches: 7. The CDR3 runs 15 residues.

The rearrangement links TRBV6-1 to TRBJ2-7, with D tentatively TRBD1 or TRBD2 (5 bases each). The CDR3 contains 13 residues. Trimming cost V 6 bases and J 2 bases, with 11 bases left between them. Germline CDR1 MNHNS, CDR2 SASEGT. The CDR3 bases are TGTGCCAGCAGGGGGGTAGCTCCCTACGAGCAGTACTTC. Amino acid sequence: CASRGVAPYEQYF.

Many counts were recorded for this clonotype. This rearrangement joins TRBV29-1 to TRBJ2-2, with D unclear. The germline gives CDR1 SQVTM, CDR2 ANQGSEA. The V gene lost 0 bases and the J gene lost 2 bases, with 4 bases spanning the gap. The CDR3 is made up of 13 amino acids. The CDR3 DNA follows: TGCAGCGTTGAAGATGGAAACACCGGGGAGCTGTTTTTT. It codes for CSVEDGNTGELFF.

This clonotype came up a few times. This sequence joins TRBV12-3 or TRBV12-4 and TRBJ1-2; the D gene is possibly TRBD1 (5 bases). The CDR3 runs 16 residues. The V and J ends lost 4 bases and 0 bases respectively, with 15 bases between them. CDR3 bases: TGTGCCAGCAGTTCACTCCGCCGGGGGGCTAACTATGGCTACACCTTC. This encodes CASSSLRRGANYGYTF.

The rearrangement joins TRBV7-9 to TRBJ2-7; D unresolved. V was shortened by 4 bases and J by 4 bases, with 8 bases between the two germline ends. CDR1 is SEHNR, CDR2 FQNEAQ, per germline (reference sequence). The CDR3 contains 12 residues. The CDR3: CASSSDPYEQYF. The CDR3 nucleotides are TGTGCCAGCAGCTCTGACCCATACGAGCAGTACTTC.

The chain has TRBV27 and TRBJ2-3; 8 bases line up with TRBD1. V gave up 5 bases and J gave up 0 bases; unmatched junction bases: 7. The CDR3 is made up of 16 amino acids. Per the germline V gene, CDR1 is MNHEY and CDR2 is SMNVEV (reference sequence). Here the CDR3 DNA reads TGTGCCAGCAGTCGAACGACAGGGGAAAGCACAGATACGCAGTATTTT. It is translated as CASSRTTGESTDTQYF.

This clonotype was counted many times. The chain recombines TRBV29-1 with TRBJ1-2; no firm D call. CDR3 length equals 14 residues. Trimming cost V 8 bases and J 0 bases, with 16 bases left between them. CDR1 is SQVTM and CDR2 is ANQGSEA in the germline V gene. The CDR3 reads CSHTDLGANYGYTF. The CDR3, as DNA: TGCAGCCATACGGACCTAGGAGCTAACTATGGCTACACCTTC.

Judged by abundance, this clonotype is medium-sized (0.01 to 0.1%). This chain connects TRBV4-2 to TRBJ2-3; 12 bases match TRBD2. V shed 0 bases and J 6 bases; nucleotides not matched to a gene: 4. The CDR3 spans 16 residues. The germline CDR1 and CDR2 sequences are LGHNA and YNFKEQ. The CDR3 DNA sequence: TGTGCCAGCAGCCAAGAAGCTAGCGGGGGGGCGGATACGCAGTATTTT. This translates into CASSQEASGGADTQYF.

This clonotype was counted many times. CDR3 amino acids: CASSTQGQIYNEQFF. The CDR3 DNA is TGTGCCAGCAGTACCCAAGGACAGATCTACAATGAGCAGTTCTTC. The chain recombines TRBV25-1 with TRBJ2-1, with a possible D match to TRBD1 (6 bases). Trimming cost V 5 bases and J 3 bases, with 14 bases left between them. In germline, CDR1 is MGHDK, CDR2 SYGVNS. This CDR3 is 15 amino acids long.

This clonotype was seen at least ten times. The CDR3 reads CASSPLGREQYF. The CDR3 nucleotides are TGTGCCAGCAGTCCCTTGGGGAGGGAGCAGTACTTC. This chain joins TRBV25-1 and TRBJ2-7, with D perhaps TRBD2 (6 bases). This CDR3 has 12 residues. CDR1 is MGHDK and CDR2 is SYGVNS in the germline V gene. Trimming cost V 5 bases and J 7 bases, with 12 bases left between them.

The CDR3 bases are TGTGCCTGGAGTCGGGACAGGAACACTGAAGCTTTCTTT. As protein: CAWSRDRNTEAFF. This sequence joins TRBV30 and TRBJ1-1; 7 nucleotides agree with TRBD1. CDR1 is GTSNPN and CDR2 is SVGIG in the germline V gene (reference sequence). CDR3 length: 13 amino acids. The V gene end was trimmed by 2 bases and the J gene end by 1 base; junction bases not matched to a gene: 1.